A selection of T cell receptor beta chains follows, all from one sample in a study of T-cell memory formation after mild COVID-19. TCRdb reanalysed the 5' RACE reads using MiXCR and keeps one entry per CDR3 protein. The sample has about 390,000 distinct CDR3 sequences; 15% to 20% are singletons. The sample taken for sequencing was PBMCs or a T cell subset sorted from them (not recorded which). The source is a man aged 18 to 35 who had mild COVID-19 (a few samples of this study predate the infection). Cell type and time point are not known. CDR3s include the opening cysteine and the closing phenylalanine or tryptophan. The D gene is left open where the match is weak. Some rows have no size entry. The others give once, few or many, or a class for an expanded clone.

J: TRBJ2-7
V: TRBV11-2
D: TRBD2
size: few
CDR3: CASSGSGGAVEQYF
DNA: TGTGCCAGCAGCGGGAGCGGGGGGGCGGTCGAGCAGTACTTC

J: TRBJ2-1
V: TRBV5-1
D: .
size: many
CDR3: CASTTDPVSYNEQFF
DNA: TGCGCCAGCACCACGGACCCCGTCTCCTACAATGAGCAGTTCTTC

J: TRBJ2-1
V: TRBV7-9
D: TRBD2
size: .
CDR3: CASSPRGATYNEQFF
DNA: TGTGCCAGCAGCCCGCGGGGGGCTACCTACAATGAGCAGTTCTTC

J: TRBJ1-1
V: TRBV20-1
D: TRBD1
size: .
CDR3: CSARDHRGGFHTEAFF
DNA: TGCAGTGCTAGAGACCACAGGGGAGGGTTTCACACTGAAGCTTTCTTT

J: TRBJ1-4
V: TRBV5-1
D: .
size: many
CDR3: CASSLEGSTNEKLFF
DNA: TGCGCCAGCAGCTTGGAAGGATCAACTAATGAAAAACTGTTTTTT

J: TRBJ2-1
V: TRBV6-4
D: TRBD2
size: .
CDR3: CASSEGGENEQFF
DNA: TGTGCCAGCAGTGAGGGGGGGGAAAATGAGCAGTTCTTC

J: TRBJ2-5
V: TRBV7-2
D: .
size: .
CDR3: CASRPFLEETQYF
DNA: TGTGCCAGCAGGCCTTTTCTAGAAGAGACCCAGTACTTC

J: TRBJ2-1
V: TRBV10-3
D: .
size: few
CDR3: CAISSGVSEQFF
DNA: TGTGCCATCAGCTCAGGGGTATCTGAGCAGTTCTTC

J: TRBJ2-3
V: TRBV5-1
D: .
size: few
CDR3: CASSPDRPTDTQYF
DNA: TGCGCCAGCAGCCCTGACAGACCCACAGATACGCAGTATTTT

J: TRBJ2-2
V: TRBV7-2
D: .
size: few
CDR3: CASSLSLQSNTGELFF
DNA: TGTGCCAGCAGCTTATCACTTCAGTCGAACACCGGGGAGCTGTTTTTT

J: TRBJ2-7
V: TRBV15
D: .
size: .
CDR3: CATSRGGDTYEQYF
DNA: TGTGCCACCAGCAGAGGGGGGGACACCTACGAGCAGTACTTC

J: TRBJ1-2
V: TRBV7-2
D: .
size: few
CDR3: CASSLAAQNYGYTF
DNA: TGTGCCAGCAGCTTAGCGGCACAGAACTATGGCTACACCTTC

J: TRBJ1-2
V: TRBV7-9
D: .
size: .
CDR3: CASSSGGGYTF
DNA: TGTGCCAGCAGCTCTGGGGGCGGCTACACCTTC

J: TRBJ2-3
V: TRBV12-3/TRBV12-4
D: TRBD2
size: many
CDR3: CASTTRPSGAGDTQYF
DNA: TGTGCCAGCACCACCCGGCCTAGCGGGGCGGGAGATACGCAGTATTTT

J: TRBJ2-3
V: TRBV2
D: TRBD2
size: few
CDR3: CASSKLAGGPDTQYF
DNA: TGTGCCAGCAGCAAACTAGCGGGGGGGCCAGATACGCAGTATTTT

J: TRBJ1-1
V: TRBV6-2/TRBV6-3
D: TRBD1
size: .
CDR3: CASNAGGRNTEAFF
DNA: TGTGCCAGCAACGCAGGGGGGCGAAACACTGAAGCTTTCTTT

J: TRBJ1-1
V: TRBV5-1
D: TRBD1
size: .
CDR3: CASSLAAGGTEAFF
DNA: TGCGCCAGCAGCTTGGCCGCAGGGGGCACTGAAGCTTTCTTT

J: TRBJ2-1
V: TRBV12-3/TRBV12-4
D: .
size: .
CDR3: CASSEGGSYNEQFF
DNA: TGTGCCAGCAGTGAGGGGGGCTCCTACAATGAGCAGTTCTTC

J: TRBJ2-1
V: TRBV24-1
D: TRBD1
size: few
CDR3: CATSDPGGNEQFF
DNA: TGTGCCACCAGTGATCCAGGGGGAAATGAGCAGTTCTTC

J: TRBJ2-7
V: TRBV20-1
D: .
size: few
CDR3: CSARDSQERDGLPYEQYF
DNA: TGCAGTGCTAGAGACTCACAGGAACGGGACGGTTTACCTTACGAGCAGTACTTC

J: TRBJ1-2
V: TRBV5-1
D: .
size: .
CDR3: CASSLIGGIGYGYTF
DNA: TGCGCCAGCAGCTTGATCGGGGGGATAGGGTATGGCTACACCTTC

J: TRBJ2-3
V: TRBV5-1
D: .
size: many
CDR3: CASSTTPTLTDTQYF
DNA: TGCGCCAGCAGCACCACCCCGACCCTAACAGATACGCAGTATTTT

J: TRBJ1-4
V: TRBV7-2
D: .
size: .
CDR3: CASSLGAANEKLFF
DNA: TGTGCCAGCAGCTTGGGGGCGGCTAATGAAAAACTGTTTTTT